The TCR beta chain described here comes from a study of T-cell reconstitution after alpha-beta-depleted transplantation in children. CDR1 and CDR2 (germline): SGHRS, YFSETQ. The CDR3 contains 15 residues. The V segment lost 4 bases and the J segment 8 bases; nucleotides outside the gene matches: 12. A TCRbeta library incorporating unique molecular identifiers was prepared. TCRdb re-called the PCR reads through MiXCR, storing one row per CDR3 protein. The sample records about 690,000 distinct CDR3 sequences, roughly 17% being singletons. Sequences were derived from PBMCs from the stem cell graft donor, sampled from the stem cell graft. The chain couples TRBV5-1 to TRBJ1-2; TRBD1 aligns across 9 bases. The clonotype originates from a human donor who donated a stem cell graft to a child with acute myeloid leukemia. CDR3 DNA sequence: TGCGCCAGCAGCCCGTCTACAGGGGGCTTCGGAGGCTACACCTTC. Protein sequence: CASSPSTGGFGGYTF.